The 32 T cell receptor beta chains reported below all come from one sample, sequenced in a study of control samples from healthy donors and cancer patients. The assay was immunoSEQ multiplex PCR, and TCRdb's table has in-frame clones only and misses some. The table lists some 96,000 clones, about 92% of them singletons. The specimen sequenced was blood. Source of these receptors: a man between 18 and 29 years old in good health.

The chain carries TRBV5-1 and TRBJ1-1; 9 nucleotides match TRBD1. The CDR3 is 14 amino acids. V dropped 0 bases and J dropped 5; count of bases not matched to a gene: 2. CDR1 and CDR2 from the germline V gene are SGHRS and YFSETQ. The CDR3 is CASSLGQGETEAFF. The CDR3 DNA reads TGCGCCAGCAGCTTGGGACAGGGGGAGACTGAAGCTTTCTTT.

This clone showed up just once. This chain uses TRBV27 with TRBJ2-1; 16 bases line up with TRBD2. The junction had 5 bases not matched to a gene; V was cut back by 6 bases and J by 6 bases. The CDR3 has 16 residues. CDR1 MNHEY and CDR2 SMNVEV come from the germline V gene (reference sequence). In DNA form, the CDR3 reads TGTGCCAGCAGACTGGGACTAGCGGGGGGGCCCAATGAGCAGTTCTTC. Amino acid sequence: CASRLGLAGGPNEQFF.

The chain combines TRBV5-4 with TRBJ2-7; no reliable D call. The V end was cut by 0 bases, the J end by 4 bases, with 2 bases between. This CDR3 comprises 11 residues. Germline CDR1 reads SGHNT; CDR2 reads YYREEE (reference sequence). The CDR3 sequence is CASSLGYEQYF. The CDR3 DNA sequence: TGTGCCAGCAGCTTGGGGTACGAGCAGTACTTC.

V gene TRBV6-5 combines with J gene TRBJ1-1, with 10 bases fitting TRBD1. CDR3 length: 12 amino acids. The J segment lost 8 bases and the V segment lost 6 bases, leaving 3 bases of the junction unmatched. Germline CDR1 reads MNHEY; CDR2 reads SVGAGI. The CDR3 DNA follows: TGTGCCAGCAGAGAGGGACAGGGGGAAGCTTTCTTT. Amino acids: CASREGQGEAFF.

This chain connects TRBV19 to TRBJ1-1; unclear D gene. V lost 3 bases and J 11 bases, leaving 16 bases between the germline ends. Germline V lookup: CDR1 LNHDA, CDR2 SQIVND (reference sequence). This CDR3 contains 13 residues. CDR3 coding DNA: TGTGCCAGTAGTATTGGTCAAGTGGGATGGGCTTTCTTT. Residues: CASSIGQVGWAFF.

The chain carries TRBV11-2 and TRBJ1-2; D is unclear. Looked up from germline, CDR1 is SGHAT and CDR2 is FQNNGV. CDR3 length equals 12 residues. V was shortened by 1 base and J by 10 bases, with 10 bases between the two germline ends. This CDR3 is CASSLGVSHYTF. The CDR3 region has the DNA TGTGCCAGCAGCTTAGGCGTGTCTCACTACACCTTC.

The rearrangement uses TRBV14 and TRBJ2-7; 9 nucleotides align to TRBD2. CDR3 length: 17 residues. Germline CDR1 SGHDN, CDR2 FVKESK. V shed 0 bases, J shed 7 bases, and the junction held 13 bases outside the gene matches. DNA of the CDR3: TGTGCCAGCAGCCAAGATAACCCCCTCCCTCTAGCGGGGGAGCAGTACTTC. Protein: CASSQDNPLPLAGEQYF.

The genes are TRBV12-3 or TRBV12-4 and TRBJ2-3; D is unresolved. The V end lost 6 bases, the J end lost 5 bases, and 12 bases lay between the germline ends. This CDR3 is 13 amino acids long. CDR3 sequence (DNA): TGTGCCAGCAGAGCCCGACCGGAAGATACGCAGTATTTT. Translation gives CASRARPEDTQYF.

The chain employs TRBV4-1 and TRBJ2-6; TRBD1 matches at 11 bases. Per germline, CDR1 MGHRA and CDR2 YSYEKL. The CDR3 has 17 residues. J gave up 9 bases and V 4 bases, and 11 bases lay outside the gene matches. The chain's CDR3 is CASSLTDRGRLLNVLTF. The CDR3 nucleotides are TGCGCCAGCAGCCTAACGGACAGGGGGCGTCTTCTCAACGTCCTGACTTTC.

This chain uses TRBV27 with TRBJ2-3; D perhaps matches TRBD2 (6 bases). Trimming left V 2 bases short and J 7 bases short, with 13 bases between. This CDR3 region has 14 residues. Germline CDR1 reads MNHEY; CDR2 reads SMNVEV (reference sequence). The CDR3 coding sequence is TGTGCCAGCAGTTTAGGGACTCCTTCGAATACGCAGTATTTT. Encoded protein: CASSLGTPSNTQYF.

V gene TRBV12-5 combines with J gene TRBJ2-1; no reliable D call. Germline CDR1 reads LGHNT; CDR2 reads FRNRAP. CDR3 length: 13 residues. With 6 bases removed from V and 2 bases from J, the gap between germline ends came to 8 bases. CDR3 residues: CASGTSPYNEQFF. The CDR3 region has the DNA TGTGCTAGTGGGACAAGCCCCTACAATGAGCAGTTCTTC.

V and J are TRBV5-1 and TRBJ2-4; possibly TRBD1 for D (6 bases). Trimming removed 4 bases at V and 0 bases at J, with 14 bases between. This CDR3 comprises 16 residues. Per the germline V gene, CDR1 is SGHRS and CDR2 is YFSETQ. CDR3 nucleotide sequence: TGCGCCAGCAGCATCAACAGGGATCTAGCCAAAAACATTCAGTACTTC. Its protein is CASSINRDLAKNIQYF.

The CDR3 region has the DNA TGCAGCGTTGGCCGAGACACGAACACTGAAGCTTTCTTT. Residues: CSVGRDTNTEAFF. The genes are TRBV29-1 and TRBJ1-1; D gene uncertain. Germline CDR1 and CDR2: SQVTM and ANQGSEA. Trimming shortened V by 4 bases and J by 1 base, and 10 bases separated the two germline ends. There are 13 residues in the CDR3.

This sequence joins TRBV7-8 and TRBJ2-2; D is tentatively TRBD1 or TRBD2 (5 bases each). The CDR3 is made up of 16 amino acids. The germline V gene has CDR1 SGHVS and CDR2 FQNEAQ. V lost 0 bases to trimming and J lost 4 bases, with 12 bases between them. The CDR3 is CASSLAPGRSTGELFF. As DNA, the CDR3 is TGTGCCAGCAGCTTAGCGCCAGGGAGAAGCACCGGGGAGCTGTTTTTT.

The chain combines TRBV9 with TRBJ1-2; no clear D. Germline V gives CDR1 SGDLS, CDR2 YYNGEE. The length of the CDR3 is 16 residues. Between the trimmed V and J ends, which lost 3 bases and 0 bases, there was a span of 15 bases. This chain's CDR3 is CASSETVRGSNYGYTF. CDR3 nucleotide sequence: TGTGCCAGCAGCGAGACCGTCCGGGGATCTAACTATGGCTACACCTTC.

The gene calls are TRBV6-1 and TRBJ2-2, with D possibly TRBD2 on 7 matching bases. Trimming took off 3 bases at V and 3 bases at J, with 14 bases between the two ends. The CDR3 loop spans 16 amino acids. From germline, CDR1 is MNHNS and CDR2 SASEGT. The CDR3 coding sequence is TGTGCCAGCAGTGAGGGGGGGCGGGTGGACACCGGGGAGCTGTTTTTT. Translating gives CASSEGGRVDTGELFF.

This chain uses TRBV6-4 with TRBJ1-5, with D hard to call. The germline gives CDR1 MRHNA, CDR2 SNTAGT. CDR3 length equals 17 residues. Trimming stripped 8 bases from V and 0 bases from J, with 20 bases between. The CDR3 reads CASQKAGYHHSNQPQHF. The CDR3 bases are TGTGCCAGCCAAAAGGCGGGATACCATCATAGCAATCAGCCCCAGCATTTT.

V and J are TRBV7-2 and TRBJ1-5, with D possibly TRBD1 on 6 matching bases. The CDR3 loop spans 15 amino acids. Germline V gives CDR1 SGHTA, CDR2 FQGNSA. V gave up 1 base and J gave up 5 bases, with 12 bases separating them. CDR3: CASSLVGKGDQPQHF. DNA of the CDR3: TGTGCCAGCAGCTTAGTCGGGAAGGGGGATCAGCCCCAGCATTTT.

This clone was counted once. The chain combines TRBV6-1 with TRBJ1-5; D is unclear. Germline V lookup: CDR1 MNHNS, CDR2 SASEGT. Trimming cost V 0 bases and J 9 bases, with 6 bases left between them. The CDR3 is made up of 12 amino acids. The CDR3 DNA follows: TGTGCCAGCAGTGAAGCGAAAAGGCCCCAGCATTTT. Translated, it gives CASSEAKRPQHF.

CDR3 in DNA: TGTGCCAGCAGCGGGACTATCGAATCGAGTGAAAAACTGTTTTTT. Translating it yields CASSGTIESSEKLFF. The gene calls are TRBV9 and TRBJ1-4; D is ambiguous. This CDR3 comprises 15 residues. The ends were cut back, 3 bases at V and 7 bases at J, with 16 bases in the middle. Per germline, CDR1 SGDLS and CDR2 YYNGEE.

This clone was counted once. The rearrangement links TRBV30 to TRBJ1-1; 10 bases fit TRBD1. The V gene's germline CDR1 is GTSNPN and CDR2 SVGIG (reference sequence). This CDR3 contains 17 residues. V gave up 3 bases and J gave up 1 base; unmatched junction bases: 11. The CDR3 sequence: CAWSGTTGGRKNTEAFF. CDR3 DNA sequence: TGTGCCTGGAGCGGTACGACAGGGGGCCGCAAGAACACTGAAGCTTTCTTT.

The rearrangement joins TRBV19 to TRBJ1-2, with unresolved D. This CDR3 is 14 amino acids long. V was trimmed by 5 bases and J by 0 bases, leaving 10 bases between them. Germline-derived CDR1 and CDR2 are LNHDA and SQIVND (reference sequence). CDR3 sequence reads: CASSLYQANYGYTF. The CDR3 DNA sequence: TGTGCCAGTAGTCTATACCAAGCTAACTATGGCTACACCTTC.

This chain links TRBV18 with TRBJ2-7; 10 bases are a match to TRBD1. The CDR3 loop spans 15 amino acids. Germline CDR1 KGHSH, CDR2 LQKENI. Trimming removed 5 bases from V and 1 base from J; junction bases left unmatched: 5. The CDR3 DNA reads TGTGCCAGCTCAACAGGACAGGGGGGGTCCTACGAGCAGTACTTC. Protein sequence: CASSTGQGGSYEQYF.

CDR3 nucleotides: TGTGCCAGTAGTATTAACGGAATCGATCAGCCCCAGCATTTT. Protein sequence: CASSINGIDQPQHF. The chain couples TRBV19 to TRBJ1-5; D not resolved. The germline V gene encodes CDR1 LNHDA and CDR2 SQIVND (reference sequence). V shed 3 bases and J shed 5 bases, with 11 bases lying between them. This CDR3 spans 14 amino acids.

The genes are TRBV10-3 and TRBJ2-1, with 14 bases that match TRBD2. Trimming at V came to 10 bases and at J to 5 bases, leaving 7 bases not matched to a gene. CDR3 length: 15 amino acids. Germline-derived CDR1 and CDR2 are ENHRY and SYGVKD. The CDR3 region is CATKPGLAGDNEQFF. The CDR3 bases are TGTGCCACCAAGCCGGGACTAGCGGGGGACAATGAGCAGTTCTTC.

The chain combines TRBV7-2 with TRBJ2-5; the match to TRBD2 covers 15 bases. The CDR3 runs 15 residues. Germline assignment: CDR1 SGHTA and CDR2 FQGNSA. V trimming: 3 bases; J trimming: 6 bases; junction bases outside the gene matches: 2. The CDR3, as DNA: TGTGCCAGCAGCTTGGGGACTAGCGGGAGGAAGACCCAGTACTTC. Translation: CASSLGTSGRKTQYF.

CDR3 residues: CASSRGNTEAFF. CDR3 nucleotide sequence: TGTGCCAGCAGCCGAGGGAACACTGAAGCTTTCTTT. The chain couples TRBV7-9 to TRBJ1-1, with D hard to call. The CDR3 length is 12 residues. Trimming cost V 5 bases and J 1 base, with 5 bases left between them. CDR1 SEHNR and CDR2 FQNEAQ come from the germline V gene (reference sequence).

The chain links TRBV6-4 to TRBJ2-1; possible D gene TRBD2, 6 bases. Germline V gives CDR1 MRHNA, CDR2 SNTAGT. The CDR3 contains 14 residues. Between the trimmed V and J ends, which lost 5 bases and 5 bases, there was a span of 13 bases. CDR3 sequence reads: CASSRGRSDNEQFF. In DNA form, the CDR3 reads TGTGCCAGCAGTAGAGGGAGGAGTGACAATGAGCAGTTCTTC.

This chain joins TRBV27 and TRBJ2-2; 9 nucleotides agree with TRBD1. This CDR3 comprises 15 residues. Germline values: CDR1 MNHEY, CDR2 SMNVEV (reference sequence). J lost 5 bases, V lost 3 bases, and 4 bases had no gene match. CDR3 protein: CASSFKDRGTGELFF. For the CDR3, the DNA is TGTGCCAGCAGTTTTAAGGACAGGGGAACCGGGGAGCTGTTTTTT.

The V and J genes are TRBV4-3 and TRBJ2-1; 7 nucleotides align to TRBD1. The V segment lost 1 base and the J segment 7 bases; nucleotides outside the gene matches: 1. CDR1 and CDR2 from the germline V gene are LGHNA and YSLEER. CDR3 length: 13 residues. The CDR3 bases are TGCGCCAGCAGCCAAGTACAGGGGAATGAGCAGTTCTTC. It translates to CASSQVQGNEQFF.

The chain couples TRBV7-8 to TRBJ1-5; TRBD1 is a possible D gene (6 bases). The ends were cut back, 1 base at V and 3 bases at J, with 10 bases in the middle. Per germline, CDR1 SGHVS and CDR2 FQNEAQ. The CDR3 spans 15 residues. CDR3 sequence (DNA): TGTGCCAGCAGCTTAGGTGGACAGTACAATCAGCCCCAGCATTTT. This sequence encodes CASSLGGQYNQPQHF.

The CDR3 loop reads CASSPEGQRVTDTQYF. The CDR3, as DNA: TGTGCCAGCTCACCAGAGGGGCAGAGAGTAACAGATACGCAGTATTTT. This rearrangement joins TRBV18 to TRBJ2-3; D may correspond to TRBD1 or TRBD2 (5 bases each). CDR3 size: 16 residues. The germline CDR1 and CDR2 sequences are KGHSH and LQKENI. V gave up 2 bases and J gave up 3 bases, with 15 bases separating them.